This T cell receptor (beta chain) appears in the sequencing data of a study of molecular identifiers for immune sequencing clone quantification. This CDR3 is built from 13 residues. V was cut by 3 bases and J by 7 bases, with 11 bases left in between. Germline V gene data show CDR1 as SGDLS and CDR2 as YYNGEE. TCR libraries were built in bulk with a published protocol and specific TCR primers. TCRdb independently ran MiXCR on the PCR reads; one entry per CDR3 protein. This sample carries 45,000 to 60,000 distinct CDR3 sequences, just over 35% of them seen once, and the ten largest clones take approximately 4.2%.

Sequenced: naive CD8+ T cells from blood, with Jurkat cell RNA spiked in. The subset: FACS-sorted CD8+CD4-CCR7+CD45RA+ naive T cells. The chain joins TRBV9 to TRBJ1-5; a weak D match, TRBD1 (6 bases). The receptor was isolated from a human donor in good health. Some libraries in this study had Jurkat cell RNA spiked in. The CDR3 reads CASSETGNQPQHF. CDR3 in DNA: TGTGCCAGCAGCGAAACAGGGAACCAGCCCCAGCATTTT. The whole variable domain, filled in from reference TRBV9 and TRBJ1-5, reads DSGVTQTPKHLITATGQRVTLRCSPRSGDLSVYWYQQSLDQGLQFLIQYYNGEERAKGNILERFSAQQFPDLHSELNLSSLELGDSALYFCASSETGNQPQHFGDGTRLSIL.